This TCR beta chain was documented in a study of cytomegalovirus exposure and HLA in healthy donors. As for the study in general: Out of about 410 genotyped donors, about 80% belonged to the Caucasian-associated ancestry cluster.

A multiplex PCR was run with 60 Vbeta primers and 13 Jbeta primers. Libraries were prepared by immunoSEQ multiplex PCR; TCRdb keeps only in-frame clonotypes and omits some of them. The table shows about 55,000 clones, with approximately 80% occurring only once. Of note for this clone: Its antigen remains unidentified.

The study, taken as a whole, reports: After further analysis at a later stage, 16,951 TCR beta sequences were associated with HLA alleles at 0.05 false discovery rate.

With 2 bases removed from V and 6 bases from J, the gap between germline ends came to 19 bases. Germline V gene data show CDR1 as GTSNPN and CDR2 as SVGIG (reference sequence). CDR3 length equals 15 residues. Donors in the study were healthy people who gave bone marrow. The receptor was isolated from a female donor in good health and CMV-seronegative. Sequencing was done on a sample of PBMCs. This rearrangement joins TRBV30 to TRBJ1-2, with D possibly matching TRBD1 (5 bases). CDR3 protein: CAWSPTTAPRHGYTF. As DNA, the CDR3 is TGTGCCTGGAGTCCGACGACAGCACCCCGCCATGGCTACACCTTC.